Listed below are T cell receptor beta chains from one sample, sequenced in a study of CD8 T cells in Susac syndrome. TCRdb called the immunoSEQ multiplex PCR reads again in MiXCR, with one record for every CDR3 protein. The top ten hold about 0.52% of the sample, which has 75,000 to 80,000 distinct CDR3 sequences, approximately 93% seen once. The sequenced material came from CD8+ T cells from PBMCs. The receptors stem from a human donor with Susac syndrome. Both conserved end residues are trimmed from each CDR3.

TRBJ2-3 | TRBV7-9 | ASSPRTGFTDTQY
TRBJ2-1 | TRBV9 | ASSASYNEQF
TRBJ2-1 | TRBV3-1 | ASSTPGPAGNEQF
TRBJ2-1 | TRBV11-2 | ASGDGGPAAEQF
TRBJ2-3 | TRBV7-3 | ASSPTSRGMSDTQY
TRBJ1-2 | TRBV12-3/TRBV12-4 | ASSPYSGGDYGYT
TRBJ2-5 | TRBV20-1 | SAGTGAGETQY
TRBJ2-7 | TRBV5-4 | ASSLDRGQQY
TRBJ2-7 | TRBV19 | ASSQSGGEQY
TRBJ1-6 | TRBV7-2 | ASSLADGSFNSPLH
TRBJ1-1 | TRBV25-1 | ASSGPGSTEAF
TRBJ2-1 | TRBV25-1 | ASISSGDNEQF
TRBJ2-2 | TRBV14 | ASSQYISGELF
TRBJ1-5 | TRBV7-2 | ASQRGSNQPQH
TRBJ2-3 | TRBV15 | ATSRGREDTQY
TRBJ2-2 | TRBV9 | ASSVPGTGELF
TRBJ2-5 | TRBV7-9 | ASSPQGAEAQY
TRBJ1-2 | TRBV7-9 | ASSSNRGNYGYT
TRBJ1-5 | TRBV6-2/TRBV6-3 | ASSYSPDSNQPQH
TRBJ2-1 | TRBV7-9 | ASSLERGSSYNEQF